This T cell receptor beta chain was sequenced for a study of identical twins. Among all donors, each was a healthy Caucasian. This clonotype has at least ten counts. A single record per CDR3 protein comes from TCRdb applying MiXCR to the 5' RACE reads. The sample records 310,000 or so distinct CDR3 sequences, roughly 10% being singletons. These data were also reused for a study on yellow fever vaccine responses in identical twins.

The sample consisted of CD8+ T cells sorted from blood. This TCR derives from a woman younger than 30 in good health.

The CDR3 reads CASSDTGDTQETQYF. The CDR3 nucleotides read TGTGCCAGCAGTGATACGGGGGACACCCAAGAGACCCAGTACTTC. V and J are TRBV28 and TRBJ2-5; either TRBD1 or TRBD2 may fit D (6 bases each). Germline-derived CDR1 and CDR2 are MDHEN and SYDVKM. V dropped 5 bases and J dropped 1 base, with 14 bases sitting between them. The CDR3 runs to 15 residues.